These 32 T cell receptor beta chains were sequenced from one sample in a study of OX40 agonist ivuxolimab in advanced cancers. The table came from immunoSEQ multiplex PCR; TCRdb's copy has only in-frame clones and leaves some out. The repertoire holds about 37,000 clones, with around four fifths as singletons. This sample comprised CD4+ or CD8+ T cells sorted from blood, obtained in a trial of the OX40 agonist ivuxolimab. The receptors were gathered from an adult with an advanced solid tumor such as melanoma, head and neck, liver or kidney cancer.

The count of this clone is one. The V gene is TRBV28, the J gene TRBJ2-7; D call uncertain. The CDR3 spans 17 residues. Germline CDR1 reads MDHEN; CDR2 reads SYDVKM. V was cut by 5 bases and J by 1 base, with 21 bases left in between. CDR3 in amino acids: CASSTTVVGDLSYEQYF. The CDR3 DNA reads TGTGCCAGCAGTACCACTGTTGTAGGAGATCTTTCCTACGAGCAGTACTTC.

The rearrangement links TRBV29-1 to TRBJ1-1, with D uncertain. Trimming cost V 7 bases and J 4 bases, with 16 bases left between them. The CDR3 sequence is 13 residues long. The germline V gene has CDR1 SQVTM and CDR2 ANQGSEA. CDR3 DNA sequence: TGCAGCGCCGTTGACGACGGGTTCACTGAAGCTTTCTTT. It translates to CSAVDDGFTEAFF.

The chain recombines TRBV2 with TRBJ1-5; no definite D call. Trimming pared 6 bases from V and 1 base from J, leaving 13 bases between. Germline values: CDR1 SNHLY, CDR2 FYNNEI. The CDR3 spans 15 residues. The CDR3 region has the DNA TGTGCCAGCAGCCTAGAGGTGCTGAGCAATCAGCCCCAGCATTTT. This codes for CASSLEVLSNQPQHF.

This clone showed up just a few times. The gene calls are TRBV19 and TRBJ2-7; D ambiguous. The CDR3 has 13 residues. The V and J ends lost 5 bases and 9 bases respectively, with 17 bases between them. Looked up from germline, CDR1 is LNHDA and CDR2 is SQIVND (reference sequence). The CDR3 nucleotides read TGTGCCAGTAGTGTGCAGGAAGCACATGGGCAGTACTTC. It translates to CASSVQEAHGQYF.

The chain has TRBV7-9 and TRBJ2-1; TRBD1 is a possible D gene (6 bases). The CDR3 sequence is 15 residues long. The germline V and J ends were trimmed by 5 bases and 4 bases, with 15 bases remaining between them. Looked up from germline, CDR1 is SEHNR and CDR2 is FQNEAQ (reference sequence). CDR3 bases: TGTGCCAGCAGCCCGTCGGACAGAAAGTACAATGAGCAGTTCTTC. Protein product: CASSPSDRKYNEQFF.

The rearrangement links TRBV5-1 to TRBJ2-5; D unresolved. V was trimmed by 4 bases and J by 0 bases, leaving 13 bases between them. This CDR3 comprises 15 residues. Looked up from germline, CDR1 is SGHRS and CDR2 is YFSETQ. CDR3 loop: CASSNYLGDQETQYF. The DNA of the CDR3 is TGCGCCAGCAGCAACTACCTCGGCGACCAAGAGACCCAGTACTTC.

The chain joins TRBV7-2 to TRBJ1-2; TRBD1 might be the D (5 bases). This CDR3 has 14 amino acids. Trimming removed 1 base from V and 7 bases from J, with 13 bases in between. Germline CDR1 reads SGHTA; CDR2 reads FQGNSA. Written as DNA, the CDR3 is TGTGCCAGCAGCTTAGAAGAAGGGGTCGGTGGCTACACCTTC. It yields the protein CASSLEEGVGGYTF. The variable domain in full, with the rest retrieved from reference TRBV7-2 and TRBJ1-2, is GAGVSQSPSNKVTEKGKDVELRCDPISGHTALYWYRQSLGQGLEFLIYFQGNSAPDKSGLPSDRFSAERTGGSVSTLTIQRTQQEDSAVYLCASSLEEGVGGYTFGSGTRLTVV.

The CDR3 DNA is TGTGCCAGCAAGGGCAGTCCAAATAATGAAAAACTGTTTTTT. Translated: CASKGSPNNEKLFF. V usage is TRBV2 and J usage is TRBJ1-4, with D uncertain. Germline lookup yields CDR1 SNHLY and CDR2 FYNNEI. With 7 bases removed from V and 4 bases from J, the gap between germline ends came to 13 bases. The CDR3 has 14 residues.

This chain joins TRBV5-6 and TRBJ2-5; D gene uncertain. In germline, CDR1 is SGHDT, CDR2 YYEEEE. This CDR3 has 13 residues. Trimming shortened V by 0 bases and J by 4 bases, and 7 bases separated the two germline ends. CDR3 coding DNA: TGTGCCAGCAGCTTGGAAAGGAGAGAGACCCAGTACTTC. Translated, it gives CASSLERRETQYF.

The chain is built from TRBV9 and TRBJ1-3; tentative D call: TRBD1 (5 bases). Looked up from germline, CDR1 is SGDLS and CDR2 is YYNGEE. Trimming stripped 3 bases from V and 4 bases from J, with 17 bases between. This CDR3 spans 16 amino acids. CDR3 sequence: CASSDLGLQSGNTIYF. The CDR3 DNA sequence: TGTGCCAGCAGCGATTTGGGGCTTCAATCCGGAAACACCATATATTTT.

This chain uses TRBV18 with TRBJ2-6, with D hard to call. Germline V lookup: CDR1 KGHSH, CDR2 LQKENI. The CDR3 runs to 16 residues. Deletions cut 2 bases from V and 0 bases from J, with 8 bases between. The CDR3 sequence: CASSPSLISGANVLTF. The CDR3 DNA is TGTGCCAGCTCACCAAGCCTTATCTCTGGGGCCAACGTCCTGACTTTC.

The V gene is TRBV7-3, the J gene TRBJ1-1; tentatively, D is TRBD1 (6 bases). Trimming shortened V by 5 bases and J by 3 bases, and 13 bases separated the two germline ends. The length of the CDR3 is 14 residues. Germline V gene data show CDR1 as SGHTA and CDR2 as FQGTGA. Here the CDR3 reads CASSPGDRHTEAFF. CDR3 sequence (DNA): TGTGCCAGCAGCCCAGGGGATAGGCACACTGAAGCTTTCTTT.

About this clone itself: Other nucleotide sequences in the sample specify the same CDR3. The V and J genes are TRBV5-1 and TRBJ2-1; tentative D call: TRBD2 (5 bases). Germline V gene sequence: CDR1 SGHRS, CDR2 YFSETQ. V lost 1 base and J 0 bases, leaving 8 bases between the germline ends. This CDR3 contains 15 residues. CDR3 bases: TGCGCCAGCAGCTTGACGGGGAGCTCCTACAATGAGCAGTTCTTC. Protein sequence: CASSLTGSSYNEQFF. Variable domain in full (rest from reference TRBV5-1 and TRBJ2-1): KAGVTQTPRYLIKTRGQQVTLSCSPISGHRSVSWYQQTPGQGLQFLFEYFSETQRNKGNFPGRFSGRQFSNSRSEMNVSTLELGDSALYLCASSLTGSSYNEQFFGPGTRLTVL.

This clone appeared once. The CDR3 nucleotides are TGTGCCTGGAGTGTACGGGGACACCACGTCGAGCAGTACTTC. The encoded protein is CAWSVRGHHVEQYF. The chain employs TRBV30 and TRBJ2-7, with D possibly TRBD1 on 6 matching bases. V was pared by 0 bases and J by 6 bases, with 15 bases between. This CDR3 is 14 amino acids long. Germline CDR1 reads GTSNPN; CDR2 reads SVGIG (reference sequence).

The chain recombines TRBV29-1 with TRBJ2-3; D is ambiguous. The germline V and J ends were trimmed by 6 bases and 0 bases, with 7 bases remaining between them. The germline V gene encodes CDR1 SQVTM and CDR2 ANQGSEA. This CDR3 has 12 residues. The CDR3 region has the DNA TGCAGCGTGGATCCAAGCACAGATACGCAGTATTTT. Protein product: CSVDPSTDTQYF.

The chain has TRBV5-1 and TRBJ2-1; TRBD2 matches at 11 bases. Trimming at V came to 0 bases and at J to 6 bases, leaving 8 bases not matched to a gene. The germline CDR1 and CDR2 sequences are SGHRS and YFSETQ. This CDR3 has 17 residues. CDR3 residues: CASSLDTSGGWANEQFF. Written as DNA, the CDR3 is TGCGCCAGCAGCTTGGACACTAGCGGGGGTTGGGCCAATGAGCAGTTCTTC.

V gene TRBV7-9 combines with J gene TRBJ1-1, with D unclear. Trimming left V 3 bases short and J 1 base short, with 3 bases between. The CDR3 is 12 amino acids. Germline V gives CDR1 SEHNR, CDR2 FQNEAQ (reference sequence). In DNA form, the CDR3 reads TGTGCCAGCAGCTTCTGGAACACTGAAGCTTTCTTT. This gives the protein CASSFWNTEAFF. The variable domain in full, with the rest retrieved from reference TRBV7-9 and TRBJ1-1, is DTGVSQNPRHKITKRGQNVTFRCDPISEHNRLYWYRQTLGQGPEFLTYFQNEAQLEKSRLLSDRFSAERPKGSFSTLEIQRTEQGDSAMYLCASSFWNTEAFFGQGTRLTVV.

The chain combines TRBV5-1 with TRBJ2-3; TRBD2 aligns across 11 bases. CDR1 is SGHRS and CDR2 is YFSETQ in the germline V gene. This CDR3 has 16 residues. V lost 1 base and J lost 1; bases outside the gene matches: 2. The CDR3 DNA sequence: TGCGCCAGCAGCTTGACACTAGCGGGGGGCACAGATACGCAGTATTTT. Its protein is CASSLTLAGGTDTQYF.

The rearrangement links TRBV2 to TRBJ2-7; TRBD1 might be the D (6 bases). CDR1 and CDR2 from the germline V gene are SNHLY and FYNNEI. The ends were cut back, 6 bases at V and 5 bases at J, with 14 bases in the middle. This CDR3 spans 13 amino acids. The CDR3 DNA follows: TGTGCCAGCAGAGCAGGGGAATTAAACGAGCAGTACTTC. It codes for CASRAGELNEQYF.

The gene calls are TRBV6-1 and TRBJ2-7; no firm D call. V dropped 1 base and J dropped 6 bases, with 4 bases sitting between them. The V gene's germline CDR1 is MNHNS and CDR2 SASEGT. The CDR3 is 11 residues long. CDR3 nucleotides: TGTGCCAGCAGTGAAGGGCCCGAGCAGTACTTC. This codes for CASSEGPEQYF.

The gene calls are TRBV5-6 and TRBJ2-5; 9 bases line up with TRBD1. CDR3 size: 15 residues. V lost 2 bases to trimming and J lost 5 bases; unmatched junction nucleotides: 7. Germline loops: CDR1 SGHDT, CDR2 YYEEEE. CDR3 loop: CASSFRQGGDETQYF. CDR3 nucleotides: TGTGCCAGCAGCTTTCGACAGGGGGGAGACGAGACCCAGTACTTC.

The CDR3 loop reads CASSEGGARTDTQYF. The CDR3 nucleotides are TGTGCCAGCAGTGAAGGGGGGGCGAGAACAGATACGCAGTATTTT. J is TRBJ2-3 and V is TRBV6-4; maybe TRBD2 (7 bases). Looked up from germline, CDR1 is MRHNA and CDR2 is SNTAGT. V dropped 3 bases and J dropped 3 bases, with 13 bases sitting between them. This CDR3 comprises 15 residues.

J is TRBJ1-4 and V is TRBV7-9, with D possibly matching TRBD1 (6 bases). CDR3 length equals 12 residues. Trimming took 7 bases from V and 8 from J, leaving 11 bases between them. Per germline, CDR1 SEHNR and CDR2 FQNEAQ (reference sequence). The CDR3 protein is CASKGEEEKLFF. CDR3 DNA: TGTGCCAGCAAGGGGGAGGAGGAAAAACTGTTTTTT.

The chain uses TRBV28 and TRBJ2-1; 8 positions agree with TRBD2. The germline gives CDR1 MDHEN, CDR2 SYDVKM. Trimming at V came to 10 bases and at J to 5 bases, leaving 10 bases not matched to a gene. This CDR3 is built from 14 residues. In DNA, the CDR3 is TGTGCCACTAGGCTTACTAGCGGACACAATGAGCAGTTCTTC. It yields the protein CATRLTSGHNEQFF.

This clone was counted once. The chain employs TRBV14 and TRBJ2-3; 11 positions match TRBD2. V trimming: 10 bases; J trimming: 2 bases; junction bases outside the gene matches: 14. CDR1 is SGHDN and CDR2 is FVKESK in the germline V gene. The CDR3 is 17 residues long. The CDR3 protein is CATPGASGGPNTDTQYF. As DNA, the CDR3 is TGTGCCACCCCCGGGGCTAGCGGGGGGCCAAACACAGATACGCAGTATTTT.

The chain has TRBV18 and TRBJ2-7, with D possibly being TRBD1 or TRBD2 (5 bases each). This CDR3 is built from 12 residues. In germline, CDR1 is KGHSH, CDR2 LQKENI. The germline V and J ends were trimmed by 1 base and 6 bases, with 7 bases remaining between them. CDR3 sequence reads: CASSPRGSEQYF. CDR3 sequence (DNA): TGTGCCAGCTCACCACGGGGGAGCGAGCAGTACTTC.

J is TRBJ1-2 and V is TRBV2; 11 nucleotides line up with TRBD1. The CDR3 covers 12 residues. Germline V gene lookup returns CDR1 SNHLY and CDR2 FYNNEI. The trim removed 5 bases at V and 12 bases at J, leaving 5 bases unmatched. Here the CDR3 reads CASSPDRGRDTF. The CDR3 DNA follows: TGTGCCAGCAGTCCGGACAGGGGGCGAGACACCTTC.

The V and J genes are TRBV5-3 and TRBJ2-7; 7 positions match TRBD1. TRBV5-3 is designated an ORF whose function remains uncertain. The CDR3 runs 13 residues. Germline trimming cut 4 bases from V and 6 bases from J; bases unmatched to any gene: 7. This CDR3 reads CARSHTTGFEQYF. The CDR3, as DNA: TGTGCCAGAAGCCACACGACAGGGTTCGAGCAGTACTTC.

V and J are TRBV7-9 and TRBJ1-1; weak D call: TRBD1 (6 bases). V lost 2 bases and J lost 4, with 14 bases in between. Germline CDR1 reads SEHNR; CDR2 reads FQNEAQ (reference sequence). The CDR3 is 15 residues long. CDR3 in DNA: TGTGCCAGCAGCTTAAGTGAAACAGGGACCACTGAAGCTTTCTTT. Translating gives CASSLSETGTTEAFF.

CDR3 bases: TGTGCCAGCAGCGTAGCTGGGACAGGGGGCTCCACCGGGGAGCTGTTTTTT. Residues: CASSVAGTGGSTGELFF. The chain recombines TRBV9 with TRBJ2-2; 12 bases are shared with TRBD1. The V segment lost 0 bases and the J segment 4 bases; nucleotides outside the gene matches: 4. This CDR3 is built from 17 residues. Germline lookup yields CDR1 SGDLS and CDR2 YYNGEE.

This chain links TRBV6-6 with TRBJ1-4; unclear D gene. The CDR3 runs 13 residues. Germline CDR1 reads MNHNY; CDR2 reads SVGAGI (reference sequence). Trimming took 10 bases from V and 3 from J, leaving 12 bases between them. CDR3 region: CATYERSNEKLFF. Here the CDR3 DNA reads TGTGCCACGTACGAGAGGTCTAATGAAAAACTGTTTTTT.

J is TRBJ1-2 and V is TRBV6-1; D uncertain. V was pared by 3 bases and J by 4 bases, with 9 bases between. Germline V lookup: CDR1 MNHNS, CDR2 SASEGT. This CDR3 region has 13 residues. The CDR3 loop reads CASSETTSYGYTF. The CDR3 nucleotides read TGTGCCAGCAGTGAGACTACATCCTATGGCTACACCTTC.